The TCR beta chain described here comes from a study of shared clonotypes between healthy human individuals. The ends were cut back, 7 bases at V and 7 bases at J, with 14 bases in the middle. Germline V gives CDR1 MDHEN, CDR2 SYDVKM. The CDR3 is made up of 13 amino acids. Generated by immunoSEQ multiplex PCR, the TCRdb table keeps only in-frame clones and is missing some. Of roughly 2.2 million clones in the sample, more than 80% were seen once. The investigators split CD4+ cells into a CD45RA+ naive subset and a CD45RA-negative memory subset. Points from the study as a whole: The study generally estimated greater richness for naive than memory subsets. In contrast to clonotypes shared by all four donors, non-shared clonotypes had lower generation probabilities.

Details on this clone: Its antigen is still unknown.

This sequence joins TRBV28 and TRBJ1-5; maybe TRBD1 (5 bases). The sample comprised naive CD4+ T cells from PBMCs. Subset of the sample: CD45RA+ positively selected. This TCR was sampled from a man between 18 and 29 years old in good health. Some clones in this sample may be carry-over from other donors' samples. As DNA, the CDR3 is TGTGCCAGCAAATTGGGGGTTTGGCAGCCCCAGCATTTT. It yields the protein CASKLGVWQPQHF.